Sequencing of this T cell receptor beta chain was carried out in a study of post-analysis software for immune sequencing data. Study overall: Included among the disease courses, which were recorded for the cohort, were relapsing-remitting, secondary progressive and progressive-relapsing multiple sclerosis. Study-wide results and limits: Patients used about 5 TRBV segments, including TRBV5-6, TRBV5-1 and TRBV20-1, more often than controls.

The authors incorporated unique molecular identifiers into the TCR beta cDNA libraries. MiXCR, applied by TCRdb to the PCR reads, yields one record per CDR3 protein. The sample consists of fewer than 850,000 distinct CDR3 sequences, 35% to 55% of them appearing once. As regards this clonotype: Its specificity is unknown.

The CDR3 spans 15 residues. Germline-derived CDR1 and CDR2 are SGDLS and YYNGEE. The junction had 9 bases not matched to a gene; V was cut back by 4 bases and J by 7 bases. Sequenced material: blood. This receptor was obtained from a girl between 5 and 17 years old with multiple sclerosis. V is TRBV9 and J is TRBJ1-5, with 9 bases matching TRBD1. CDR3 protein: CASSNRDRVVQPQHF. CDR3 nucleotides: TGTGCCAGCAGCAACCGGGACAGGGTAGTCCAGCCCCAGCATTTT.